This entry features one T cell receptor beta chain sequence. Its target is unknown. Researchers ran the PCR with 60 Vbeta and 13 Jbeta primers. The protocol was immunoSEQ multiplex PCR, while the TCRdb copy is restricted to in-frame clones and leaves out a portion. The top ten hold around 21% of the sample, which has more than 50,000 clones, about 71% seen once. This CDR3 has 11 residues. With 6 bases removed from V and 10 bases from J, the gap between germline ends came to 12 bases. Germline V gives CDR1 MNHEY, CDR2 SVGAGI. This entry comes from a study of cytomegalovirus exposure and HLA in healthy donors. Broader study findings: A later analysis found most CMV-associated TCR beta chains apparently HLA-restricted. A later analysis showed that HLA-associated TCR beta chains had undergone more clonal expansion than equally common others.

V usage is TRBV6-5 and J usage is TRBJ1-1; a weak D match, TRBD1 (5 bases). Sequencing was performed on PBMCs. The TCR sequence derives from a woman in her forties or fifties in good health and CMV-seropositive. The CDR3 nucleotides read TGTGCCAGCAGAACCGCCGGGGGAGCTTTCTTT. Its translation: CASRTAGGAFF.